Below, 5 T cell receptor beta chains from the same sample are listed, as sequenced in a study of post-analysis software for immune sequencing data. Broader study findings: Controls showed lower frequencies than patients for roughly 5 TRBV segments, and TRBV5-6, TRBV5-1 and TRBV20-1 were among these.

No antigen has been assigned to these receptors. cDNA libraries of TCR beta carried unique molecular identifiers. Each CDR3 protein gets one entry after TCRdb re-called the PCR reads with MiXCR. This table has approximately 460,000 distinct CDR3 sequences, 40% to 55% appearing once. The sequenced sample consisted of blood. The receptors come from a girl between 10 and 17 years old with multiple sclerosis.

The V and J genes are TRBV4-2 and TRBJ2-7; 9 nucleotides match TRBD2. The germline gives CDR1 LGHNA, CDR2 YNFKEQ. CDR3 length equals 15 residues. V trimming: 4 bases; J trimming: 1 base; junction bases outside the gene matches: 5. CDR3 sequence: CASSRIAGESYEQYF. The CDR3 DNA reads as TGTGCCAGCAGCCGAATAGCGGGAGAGTCCTACGAGCAGTACTTC.

V gene TRBV7-2 combines with J gene TRBJ2-7; possibly TRBD2 for D (6 bases). V was shortened by 3 bases and J by 0 bases, with 9 bases between the two germline ends. Germline lookup yields CDR1 SGHTA and CDR2 FQGNSA. The CDR3 runs 14 residues. The chain's CDR3 is CASSFLASSYEQYF. The DNA of the CDR3 is TGTGCCAGCAGCTTTCTAGCGAGCTCCTACGAGCAGTACTTC.

The chain couples TRBV2 to TRBJ2-1; no definite D call. The germline V gene encodes CDR1 SNHLY and CDR2 FYNNEI. V was clipped by 8 bases and J by 8 bases, with 16 bases between them. The CDR3 extends over 13 amino acids. Here the CDR3 DNA reads TGTGCCAGCCAAACGTTTAGGGTTGATGAGCAGTTCTTC. It specifies CASQTFRVDEQFF.

The V and J genes are TRBV20-1 and TRBJ2-1; TRBD2 matches 9 bases. The CDR3 loop spans 18 amino acids. The V segment lost 4 bases and the J segment 2 bases; nucleotides outside the gene matches: 15. Germline CDR1 is DFQATT and CDR2 is SNEGSKA (reference sequence). For the CDR3, the DNA is TGCAGTGCTACCTCCCCAGGGGTAGGCGGGAGGGCCTACAATGAGCAGTTCTTC. Translation gives CSATSPGVGGRAYNEQFF.

This rearrangement joins TRBV5-1 to TRBJ2-1; unclear D gene. This CDR3 region has 14 residues. V shed 0 bases and J shed 9 bases, with 13 bases lying between them. The germline gives CDR1 SGHRS, CDR2 YFSETQ. The CDR3 spells CASSLVRWDAEQFF. The DNA for the CDR3 is TGCGCCAGCAGCTTGGTTAGGTGGGATGCTGAGCAGTTCTTC.